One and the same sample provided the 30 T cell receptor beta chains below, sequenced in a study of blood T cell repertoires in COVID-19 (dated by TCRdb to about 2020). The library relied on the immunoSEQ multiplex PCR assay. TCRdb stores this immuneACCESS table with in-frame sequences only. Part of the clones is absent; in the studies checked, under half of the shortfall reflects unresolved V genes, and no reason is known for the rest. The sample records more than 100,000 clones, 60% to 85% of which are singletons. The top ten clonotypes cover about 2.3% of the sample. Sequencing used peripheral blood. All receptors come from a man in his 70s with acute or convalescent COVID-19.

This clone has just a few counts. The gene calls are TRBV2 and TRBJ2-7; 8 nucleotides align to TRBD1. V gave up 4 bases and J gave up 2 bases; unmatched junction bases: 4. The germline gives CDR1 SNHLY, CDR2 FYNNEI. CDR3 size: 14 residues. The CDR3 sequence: CASSGTGIPYEQYF. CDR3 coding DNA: TGTGCCAGCAGTGGGACAGGGATCCCCTACGAGCAGTACTTC.

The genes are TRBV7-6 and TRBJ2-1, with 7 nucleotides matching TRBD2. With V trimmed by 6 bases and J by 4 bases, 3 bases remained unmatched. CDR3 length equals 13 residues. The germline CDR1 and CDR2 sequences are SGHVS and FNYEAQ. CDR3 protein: CASSRGGYNEQFF. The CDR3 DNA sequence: TGTGCCAGCAGTCGCGGGGGTTACAATGAGCAGTTCTTC.

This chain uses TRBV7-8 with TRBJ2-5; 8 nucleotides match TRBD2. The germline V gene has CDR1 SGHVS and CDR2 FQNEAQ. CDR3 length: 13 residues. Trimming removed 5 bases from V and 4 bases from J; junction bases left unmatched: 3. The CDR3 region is CASSAGLGETQYF. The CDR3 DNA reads TGTGCCAGCAGCGCGGGACTAGGAGAGACCCAGTACTTC.

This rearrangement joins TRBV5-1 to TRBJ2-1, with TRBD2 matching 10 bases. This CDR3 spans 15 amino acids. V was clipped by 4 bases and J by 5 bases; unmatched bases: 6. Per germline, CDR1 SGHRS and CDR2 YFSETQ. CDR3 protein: CASSAGTSANNEQFF. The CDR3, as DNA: TGCGCCAGCAGCGCCGGGACTAGCGCCAACAATGAGCAGTTCTTC.

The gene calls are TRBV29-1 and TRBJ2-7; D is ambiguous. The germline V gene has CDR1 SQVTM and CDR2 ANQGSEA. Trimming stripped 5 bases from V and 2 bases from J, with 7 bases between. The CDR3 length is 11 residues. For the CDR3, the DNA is TGCAGCGTTACAGAACCCTACGAGCAGTACTTC. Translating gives CSVTEPYEQYF.

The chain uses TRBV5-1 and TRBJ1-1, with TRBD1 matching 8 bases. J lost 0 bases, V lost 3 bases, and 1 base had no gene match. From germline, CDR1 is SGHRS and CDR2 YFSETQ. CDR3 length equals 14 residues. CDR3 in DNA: TGCGCCAGCAGCTGGGACAGGATGAACACTGAAGCTTTCTTT. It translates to CASSWDRMNTEAFF. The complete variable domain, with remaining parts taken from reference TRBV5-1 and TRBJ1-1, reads KAGVTQTPRYLIKTRGQQVTLSCSPISGHRSVSWYQQTPGQGLQFLFEYFSETQRNKGNFPGRFSGRQFSNSRSEMNVSTLELGDSALYLCASSWDRMNTEAFFGQGTRLTVV.

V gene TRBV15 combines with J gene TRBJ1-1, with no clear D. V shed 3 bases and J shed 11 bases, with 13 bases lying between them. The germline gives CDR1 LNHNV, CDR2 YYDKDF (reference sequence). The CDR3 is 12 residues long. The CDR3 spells CATSRSLVAAFF. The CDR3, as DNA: TGTGCCACCAGCAGGTCTCTAGTAGCGGCTTTCTTT.

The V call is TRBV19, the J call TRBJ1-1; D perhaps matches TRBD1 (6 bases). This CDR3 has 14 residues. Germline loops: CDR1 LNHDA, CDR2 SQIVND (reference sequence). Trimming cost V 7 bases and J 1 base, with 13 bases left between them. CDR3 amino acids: CASTPSDRNTEAFF. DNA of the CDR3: TGTGCCAGTACCCCCTCGGACAGGAACACTGAAGCTTTCTTT.

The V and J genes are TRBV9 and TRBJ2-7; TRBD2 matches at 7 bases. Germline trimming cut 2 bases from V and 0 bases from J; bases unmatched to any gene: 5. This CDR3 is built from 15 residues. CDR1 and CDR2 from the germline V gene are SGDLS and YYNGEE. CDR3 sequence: CASSVTGGFSYEQYF. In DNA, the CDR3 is TGTGCCAGCAGCGTGACCGGGGGGTTCTCCTACGAGCAGTACTTC. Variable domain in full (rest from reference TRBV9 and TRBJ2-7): DSGVTQTPKHLITATGQRVTLRCSPRSGDLSVYWYQQSLDQGLQFLIQYYNGEERAKGNILERFSAQQFPDLHSELNLSSLELGDSALYFCASSVTGGFSYEQYFGPGTRLTVT.

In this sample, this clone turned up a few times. CDR3 sequence reads: CASSLMTGPNEKLFF. The CDR3, as DNA: TGTGCCAGCAGCCTTATGACAGGGCCTAATGAAAAACTGTTTTTT. V gene TRBV7-9 combines with J gene TRBJ1-4; 7 bases match TRBD1. CDR1 SEHNR and CDR2 FQNEAQ come from the germline V gene (reference sequence). Trimming took 5 bases from V and 3 from J; bases not matched to a gene: 6. The CDR3 is 15 residues long.

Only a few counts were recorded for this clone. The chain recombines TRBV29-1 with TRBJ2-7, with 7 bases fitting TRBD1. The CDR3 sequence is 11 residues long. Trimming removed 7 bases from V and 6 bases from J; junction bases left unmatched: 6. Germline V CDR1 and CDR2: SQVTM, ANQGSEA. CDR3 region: CSAGQAGEQYF. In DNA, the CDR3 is TGCAGCGCCGGACAGGCTGGCGAGCAGTACTTC.

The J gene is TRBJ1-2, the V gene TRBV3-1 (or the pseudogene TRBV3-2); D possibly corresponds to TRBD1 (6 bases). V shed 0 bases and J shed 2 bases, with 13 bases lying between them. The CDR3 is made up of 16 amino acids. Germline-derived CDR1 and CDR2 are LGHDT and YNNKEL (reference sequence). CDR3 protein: CASSQEALTGNYGYTF. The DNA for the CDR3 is TGTGCCAGCAGCCAAGAAGCGTTAACAGGGAACTATGGCTACACCTTC.

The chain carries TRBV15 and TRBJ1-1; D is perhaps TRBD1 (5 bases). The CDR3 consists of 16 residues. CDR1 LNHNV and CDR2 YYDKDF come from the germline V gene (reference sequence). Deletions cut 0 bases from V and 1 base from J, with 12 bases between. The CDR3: CATSRDRRAWNTEAFF. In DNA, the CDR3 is TGTGCCACCAGCAGAGATCGCAGGGCATGGAACACTGAAGCTTTCTTT.

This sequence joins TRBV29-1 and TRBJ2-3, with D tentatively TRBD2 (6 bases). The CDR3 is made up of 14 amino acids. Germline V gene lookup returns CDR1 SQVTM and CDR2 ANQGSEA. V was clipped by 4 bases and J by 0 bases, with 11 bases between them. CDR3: CSVGVGTSTDTQYF. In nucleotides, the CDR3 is TGCAGCGTTGGGGTCGGGACTAGCACAGATACGCAGTATTTT.

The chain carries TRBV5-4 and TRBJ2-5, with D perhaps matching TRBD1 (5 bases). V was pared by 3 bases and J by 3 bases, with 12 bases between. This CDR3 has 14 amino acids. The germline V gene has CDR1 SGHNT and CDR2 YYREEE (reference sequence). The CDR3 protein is CASSSEQGKETQYF. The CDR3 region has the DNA TGTGCCAGCAGCTCGGAGCAGGGAAAAGAGACCCAGTACTTC.

CDR3 protein: CASSYGQMTNSPLHF. Written as DNA, the CDR3 is TGTGCCAGCAGTTATGGACAGATGACTAATTCACCCCTCCACTTT. This sequence joins TRBV6-5 and TRBJ1-6; tentatively, D is TRBD1 (6 bases). Trimming cost V 3 bases and J 6 bases, with 12 bases left between them. Germline CDR1 is MNHEY and CDR2 is SVGAGI. This CDR3 contains 15 residues.

This CDR3 reads CASSPITGDTGELFF. The CDR3 DNA is TGCGCCAGCAGCCCGATTACGGGGGACACCGGGGAGCTGTTTTTT. V gene TRBV5-1 combines with J gene TRBJ2-2; TRBD2 is a possible D gene (6 bases). The CDR3 spans 15 residues. Trimming left V 4 bases short and J 3 bases short, with 13 bases between. The germline gives CDR1 SGHRS, CDR2 YFSETQ. Drawing the rest from reference TRBV5-1 and TRBJ2-2, the complete variable domain is KAGVTQTPRYLIKTRGQQVTLSCSPISGHRSVSWYQQTPGQGLQFLFEYFSETQRNKGNFPGRFSGRQFSNSRSEMNVSTLELGDSALYLCASSPITGDTGELFFGEGSRLTVL.

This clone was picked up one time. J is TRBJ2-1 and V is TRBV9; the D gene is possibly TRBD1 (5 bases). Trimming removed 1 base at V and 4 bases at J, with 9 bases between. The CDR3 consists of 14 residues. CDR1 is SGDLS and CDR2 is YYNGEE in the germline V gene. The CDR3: CASSVLDTYNEQFF. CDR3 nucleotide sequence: TGTGCCAGCAGCGTATTGGACACTTACAATGAGCAGTTCTTC.

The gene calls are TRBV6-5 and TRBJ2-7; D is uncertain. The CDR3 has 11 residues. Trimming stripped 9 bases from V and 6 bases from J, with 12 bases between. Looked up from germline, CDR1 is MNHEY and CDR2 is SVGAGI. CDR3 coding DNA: TGTGCCAGTTCAACTCGCGGCGAGCAGTACTTC. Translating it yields CASSTRGEQYF.

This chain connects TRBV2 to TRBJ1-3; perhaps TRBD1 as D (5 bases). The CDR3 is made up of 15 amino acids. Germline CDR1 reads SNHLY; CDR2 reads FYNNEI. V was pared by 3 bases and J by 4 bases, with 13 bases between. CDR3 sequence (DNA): TGTGCCAGCAGTGACCCGGGACTCGGAGGAAACACCATATATTTT. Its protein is CASSDPGLGGNTIYF.

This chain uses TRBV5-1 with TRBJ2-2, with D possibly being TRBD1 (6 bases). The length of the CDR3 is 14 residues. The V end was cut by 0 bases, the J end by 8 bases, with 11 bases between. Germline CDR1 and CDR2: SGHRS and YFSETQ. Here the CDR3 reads CASSLDRAPGELFF. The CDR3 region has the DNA TGCGCCAGCAGCTTGGACAGGGCTCCGGGGGAGCTGTTTTTT.

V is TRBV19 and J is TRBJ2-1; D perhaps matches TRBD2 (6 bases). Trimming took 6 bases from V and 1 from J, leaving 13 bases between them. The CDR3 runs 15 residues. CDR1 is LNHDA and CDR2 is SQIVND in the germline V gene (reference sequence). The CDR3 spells CASSMVAGSYNEQFF. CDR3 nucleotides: TGTGCCAGTAGCATGGTGGCGGGGTCCTACAATGAGCAGTTCTTC.

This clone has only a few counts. Here the CDR3 DNA reads TGTGCCAGCAGCAAAGGGGCCCTAGAAGCTTTCTTT. Protein sequence: CASSKGALEAFF. This chain joins TRBV21-1 and TRBJ1-1; the table's D call, TRBD1, has no DNA check behind it. TRBV21-1 is classified as a pseudogene. CDR3 length equals 12 residues.

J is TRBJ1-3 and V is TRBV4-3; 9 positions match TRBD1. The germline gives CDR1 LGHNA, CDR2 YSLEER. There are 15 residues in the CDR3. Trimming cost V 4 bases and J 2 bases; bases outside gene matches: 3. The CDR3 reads CASSPGQGTGNTIYF. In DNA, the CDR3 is TGCGCCAGCAGCCCGGGACAGGGAACTGGAAACACCATATATTTT.

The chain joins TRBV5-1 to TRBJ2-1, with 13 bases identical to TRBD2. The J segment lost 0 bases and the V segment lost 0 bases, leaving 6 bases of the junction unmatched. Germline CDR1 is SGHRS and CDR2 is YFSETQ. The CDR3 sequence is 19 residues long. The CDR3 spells CASSLGLAGGPSSYNEQFF. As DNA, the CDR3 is TGCGCCAGCAGCTTGGGACTAGCGGGGGGCCCAAGCTCCTACAATGAGCAGTTCTTC.

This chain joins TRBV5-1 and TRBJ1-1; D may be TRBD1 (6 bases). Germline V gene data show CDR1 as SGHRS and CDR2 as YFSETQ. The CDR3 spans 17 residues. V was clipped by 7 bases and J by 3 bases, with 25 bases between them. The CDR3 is CASAQRDTRGRDTEAFF. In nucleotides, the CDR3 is TGCGCCAGCGCTCAACGGGACACCCGGGGCAGGGACACTGAAGCTTTCTTT. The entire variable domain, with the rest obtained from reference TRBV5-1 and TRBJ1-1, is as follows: KAGVTQTPRYLIKTRGQQVTLSCSPISGHRSVSWYQQTPGQGLQFLFEYFSETQRNKGNFPGRFSGRQFSNSRSEMNVSTLELGDSALYLCASAQRDTRGRDTEAFFGQGTRLTVV.

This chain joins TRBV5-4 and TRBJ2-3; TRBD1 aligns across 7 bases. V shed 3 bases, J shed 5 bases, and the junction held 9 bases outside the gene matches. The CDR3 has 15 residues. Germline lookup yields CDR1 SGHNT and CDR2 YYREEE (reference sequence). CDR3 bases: TGTGCCAGCAGCTCCCGAAAGGGGGCCGGAGATACGCAGTATTTT. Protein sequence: CASSSRKGAGDTQYF. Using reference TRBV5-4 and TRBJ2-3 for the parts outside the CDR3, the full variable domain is ETGVTQSPTHLIKTRGQQVTLRCSSQSGHNTVSWYQQALGQGPQFIFQYYREEENGRGNFPPRFSGLQFPNYSSELNVNALELDDSALYLCASSSRKGAGDTQYFGPGTRLTVL.

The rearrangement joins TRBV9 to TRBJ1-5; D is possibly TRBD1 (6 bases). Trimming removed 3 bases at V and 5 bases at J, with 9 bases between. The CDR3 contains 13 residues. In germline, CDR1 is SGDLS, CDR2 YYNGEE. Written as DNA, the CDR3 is TGTGCCAGCAGCGGTGGGACATATCAGCCCCAGCATTTT. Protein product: CASSGGTYQPQHF. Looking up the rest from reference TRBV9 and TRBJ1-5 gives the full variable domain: DSGVTQTPKHLITATGQRVTLRCSPRSGDLSVYWYQQSLDQGLQFLIQYYNGEERAKGNILERFSAQQFPDLHSELNLSSLELGDSALYFCASSGGTYQPQHFGDGTRLSIL.

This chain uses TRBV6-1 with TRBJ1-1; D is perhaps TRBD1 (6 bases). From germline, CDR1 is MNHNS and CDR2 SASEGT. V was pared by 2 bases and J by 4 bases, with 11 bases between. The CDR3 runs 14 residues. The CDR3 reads CASSEWSGVTEAFF. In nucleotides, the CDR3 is TGTGCCAGCAGTGAATGGTCAGGGGTCACTGAAGCTTTCTTT.

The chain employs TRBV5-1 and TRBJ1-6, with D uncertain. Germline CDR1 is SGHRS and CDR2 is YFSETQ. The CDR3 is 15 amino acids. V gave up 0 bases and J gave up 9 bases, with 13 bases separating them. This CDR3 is CASSLVSTRGSPLHF. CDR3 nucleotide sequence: TGCGCCAGCAGCTTGGTCTCGACCCGGGGTTCACCCCTCCACTTT.